The text below deals with one T cell receptor beta chain. What it binds is unknown. The assay was immunoSEQ multiplex PCR, and TCRdb's table has in-frame clones only and misses some. The sample contains some 350,000 clones, about 90% of which appear only once. These data are taken from a study of cytomegalovirus exposure and HLA in healthy donors. Study-wide findings and caveats: Researchers reported that a few CMV-associated chains were confirmed in vitro as CMV antigen-specific. It was found in a later analysis that first-cohort TCR clusters tended to co-occur in the 100 to 150 validation repertoires.

V was clipped by 0 bases and J by 0 bases; unmatched bases: 3. This CDR3 is built from 16 residues. The germline V gene has CDR1 SEHNR and CDR2 FQNEAQ (reference sequence). This TCR derives from a woman aged 25 to 45 in good health and CMV-seropositive. The chain carries TRBV7-9 and TRBJ2-7, with 9 bases aligning to TRBD1. Sequenced input: PBMCs. Here the CDR3 reads CASSLAGQGPSYEQYF. The CDR3, as DNA: TGTGCCAGCAGCTTAGCGGGACAGGGTCCCTCCTACGAGCAGTACTTC. Together with reference TRBV7-9 and TRBJ2-7, the CDR3 gives the full variable domain: DTGVSQNPRHKITKRGQNVTFRCDPISEHNRLYWYRQTLGQGPEFLTYFQNEAQLEKSRLLSDRFSAERPKGSFSTLEIQRTEQGDSAMYLCASSLAGQGPSYEQYFGPGTRLTVT.